One sample yielded the 22 T cell receptor beta chains listed below, sequenced in a study of regulatory T cells in long-lasting Graves disease. Arm-PCR of CDR3 regions and iRepertoire HTBI primers were used to build TCR beta libraries. From the multiplex PCR reads, TCRdb called clonotypes with MiXCR, one entry per CDR3 protein. The profile shows around 510,000 distinct CDR3 sequences, about a fifth of them singletons. Time point specified: persistent/refractory GD, antithyroid drugs over 5 years with positive TRAb. The TCR library was made from RNA that had been extracted from PBMCs in TRIzol. This sample comprised peripheral blood mononuclear cells (PBMCs), obtained when the disease was refractory, from a patient treated with antithyroid drugs. These receptors all stem from a female donor with Graves disease.

This clonotype was recorded at least ten times. The CDR3 region has the DNA TGTGCCAGCAGCGCCGGGGGCGGGAGGGCCTGGGAGACCCAGTACTTC. Translated, it gives CASSAGGGRAWETQYF. This chain uses TRBV7-6 with TRBJ2-5; 9 bases are shared with TRBD2. V trimming: 5 bases; J trimming: 5 bases; junction bases outside the gene matches: 12. Germline-derived CDR1 and CDR2 are SGHVS and FNYEAQ. The CDR3 has 16 residues.

This clonotype was counted at least ten times. This chain links TRBV27 with TRBJ2-7; a possible D gene is TRBD2 (6 bases). The V gene lost 6 bases and the J gene lost 6 bases, with 12 bases spanning the gap. CDR1 and CDR2 from the germline V gene are MNHEY and SMNVEV (reference sequence). The CDR3 loop spans 12 amino acids. Written as DNA, the CDR3 is TGTGCCAGCAGGCTGGAGGGAACCGAGCAGTACTTC. This gives the protein CASRLEGTEQYF.

The genes are TRBV28 and TRBJ2-1; D is unclear. Trimming pared 7 bases from V and 13 bases from J, leaving 20 bases between. Germline V lookup: CDR1 MDHEN, CDR2 SYDVKM. The length of the CDR3 is 13 residues. This CDR3 reads CASKDTLSASQFF. In DNA form, the CDR3 reads TGTGCCAGCAAGGATACGCTAAGTGCTTCCCAGTTCTTC.

The chain joins TRBV3-1 to TRBJ2-7; 10 nucleotides line up with TRBD2. The germline V gene encodes CDR1 LGHDT and CDR2 YNNKEL (reference sequence). The CDR3 is 15 amino acids. J lost 0 bases, V lost 4 bases, and 3 bases had no gene match. CDR3 DNA: TGTGCCAGCAGCCGAACTAGCGGGGACTCCTACGAGCAGTACTTC. This translates into CASSRTSGDSYEQYF.

The rearrangement uses TRBV4-1 and TRBJ2-5; 8 nucleotides line up with TRBD1. The CDR3 is made up of 15 amino acids. Trimming at V came to 0 bases and at J to 7 bases, leaving 7 bases not matched to a gene. Germline CDR1 is MGHRA and CDR2 is YSYEKL. The CDR3 region is CASSQDVNRGRTQYF. CDR3 sequence (DNA): TGCGCCAGCAGCCAAGATGTAAACAGGGGGAGGACCCAGTACTTC.

Regarding this clonotype: A far more abundant clone sits one base away, making this likely a read error. The chain employs TRBV6-2 or TRBV6-3 and TRBJ2-7; D tentatively reads TRBD1 or TRBD2 (5 bases each). This CDR3 is 13 amino acids long. Germline CDR1 is MNHEY and CDR2 is SVGEGT. CDR3 nucleotides: TGTGCCAGCAGTTACGGGGGATCCTACGGGCAGTACTTC. This encodes CASSYGGSYGQYF.

The J gene is TRBJ2-7, the V gene TRBV6-1; possibly TRBD2 for D (6 bases). Germline lookup yields CDR1 MNHNS and CDR2 SASEGT. Trimming took off 6 bases at V and 2 bases at J, with 17 bases between the two ends. This CDR3 comprises 15 residues. The CDR3 nucleotides read TGTGCCAGCAGCCCAAGGGAGGCCACCACCTACGAGCAGTACTTC. This encodes CASSPREATTYEQYF.

This clonotype has a count of ten or more. The chain carries TRBV28 and TRBJ2-7; no firm D call. The V end was cut by 5 bases, the J end by 4 bases, with 15 bases between. The germline gives CDR1 MDHEN, CDR2 SYDVKM. This CDR3 region has 14 residues. DNA of the CDR3: TGTGCCAGCAGTCCAAGGGTCCAGTATTACGAGCAGTACTTC. Protein product: CASSPRVQYYEQYF.

This clonotype was found a few times. The chain employs TRBV15 and TRBJ1-2; D might be TRBD1 (6 bases). The CDR3 sequence is 13 residues long. Deletions cut 0 bases from V and 9 bases from J, with 11 bases between. Germline CDR1 is LNHNV and CDR2 is YYDKDF (reference sequence). The CDR3 nucleotides read TGTGCCACCAGCAGAGATCGGCAGGGGAGCTACACCTTC. It is translated as CATSRDRQGSYTF.

A word on this clonotype: A clone one base away is much larger, so this may be a read error. V is TRBV6-9 and J is TRBJ1-2, with TRBD1 matching 7 bases. Trimming took 3 bases from V and 4 from J; bases not matched to a gene: 8. This CDR3 comprises 15 residues. Germline-derived CDR1 and CDR2 are MNHGY and SVAAGI. The CDR3 here is CASSYCQGVGYGYTF. The CDR3 nucleotides are TGTGCCAGCAGTTACTGTCAGGGGGTCGGCTATGGCTACACCTTC.

The chain combines TRBV30 with TRBJ1-5; 7 positions agree with TRBD1. The CDR3 spans 14 residues. Germline CDR1 GTSNPN, CDR2 SVGIG (reference sequence). V dropped 3 bases and J dropped 3; count of bases not matched to a gene: 5. In DNA form, the CDR3 reads TGTGCCTGGAGCTCGGGACAGAACAATCAGCCCCAGCATTTT. This sequence encodes CAWSSGQNNQPQHF.

This clonotype was counted many times. The chain uses TRBV2 and TRBJ1-2; D is undetermined. The CDR3 spans 13 residues. CDR1 is SNHLY and CDR2 is FYNNEI in the germline V gene. Trimming pared 8 bases from V and 0 bases from J, leaving 10 bases between. The chain's CDR3 is CASRRSTNYGYTF. CDR3 sequence (DNA): TGTGCCAGCCGGCGGTCTACTAACTATGGCTACACCTTC.

This clonotype was detected many times. The V gene is TRBV24-1, the J gene TRBJ1-1; no firm D call. CDR1 is KGHDR and CDR2 is SFDVKD in the germline V gene. Between the trimmed V and J ends, which lost 2 bases and 1 base, there was a span of 10 bases. The CDR3 spans 15 residues. The CDR3 region has the DNA TGTGCCACCAGTGATTCGAGACACCCGAACACTGAAGCTTTCTTT. Protein sequence: CATSDSRHPNTEAFF.

This clonotype was observed many times. The J gene is TRBJ2-7, the V gene TRBV12-3 or TRBV12-4; no firm D call. The CDR3 is made up of 14 amino acids. Trimming took off 2 bases at V and 4 bases at J, with 12 bases between the two ends. This CDR3 reads CASSLMVRAYEQYF. DNA for the CDR3: TGTGCCAGCAGTTTAATGGTACGGGCTTACGAGCAGTACTTC.

Many counts were recorded for this clonotype. The chain is built from TRBV24-1 and TRBJ2-5; the D gene could be TRBD1 or TRBD2 (5 bases each). The V gene's germline CDR1 is KGHDR and CDR2 SFDVKD. V dropped 10 bases and J dropped 5 bases, with 16 bases sitting between them. The CDR3 is made up of 13 amino acids. The CDR3 DNA is TGTGCCACTTCCGGGACGTGGGGGGAGACCCAGTACTTC. It specifies CATSGTWGETQYF.

As for this clonotype: The CDR3 does not end in the conserved phenylalanine or tryptophan, so this is likely a read error. The chain uses TRBV5-4 and TRBJ1-1, with 10 bases that match TRBD1. CDR3 length: 16 residues. V dropped 4 bases and J dropped 1; count of bases not matched to a gene: 7. Germline CDR1 and CDR2: SGHNT and YYREEE (reference sequence). The CDR3: CASSLPTGGSNTEAFL. In DNA, the CDR3 is TGTGCCAGCAGCCTACCGACAGGGGGCTCGAACACTGAAGCTTTCCTT.

This clonotype was observed many times. The V gene is TRBV2, the J gene TRBJ2-7; D unclear. The CDR3 loop spans 13 amino acids. Germline CDR1 is SNHLY and CDR2 is FYNNEI. V lost 6 bases to trimming and J lost 3 bases, with 12 bases between them. This CDR3 is CASRMDVNYEQYF. The CDR3 DNA reads as TGTGCCAGCAGGATGGACGTAAACTACGAGCAGTACTTC.

This clonotype was recorded at least ten times. The CDR3 DNA sequence: TGTGCCAGCCTCCGGAGAAGTGGGACTAGCGGGAGAGGACAAGAGACCCAGTACTTC. Encoded protein: CASLRRSGTSGRGQETQYF. J is TRBJ2-5 and V is TRBV2, with 14 positions matching TRBD2. The V and J ends lost 8 bases and 2 bases, in that order; junction bases with no gene match: 16. This CDR3 comprises 19 residues. The germline V gene has CDR1 SNHLY and CDR2 FYNNEI.

This clonotype appeared many times. The V call is TRBV6-2 or TRBV6-3, the J call TRBJ2-5, with 9 bases fitting TRBD1. The trim removed 4 bases at V and 2 bases at J, leaving 14 bases unmatched. This CDR3 spans 18 amino acids. CDR1 is MNHEY, CDR2 SVGEGT, per germline. CDR3 residues: CASSSFTLGQGIQETQYF. DNA of the CDR3: TGTGCCAGCAGTTCATTCACCCTTGGACAGGGGATACAAGAGACCCAGTACTTC.

This clonotype was counted at least ten times. The genes are TRBV7-2 and TRBJ2-5; D call uncertain. V was trimmed by 1 base and J by 1 base, leaving 7 bases between them. The CDR3 totals 14 residues. The germline gives CDR1 SGHTA, CDR2 FQGNSA. The DNA of the CDR3 is TGTGCCAGCAGCTTAGATGGCTCCCAAGAGACCCAGTACTTC. It is translated as CASSLDGSQETQYF.

This clonotype occurred many times. The chain employs TRBV2 and TRBJ2-5; D may be TRBD1 or TRBD2 (5 bases each). The V end was cut by 3 bases, the J end by 3 bases, with 14 bases between. The CDR3 consists of 15 residues. Germline V gives CDR1 SNHLY, CDR2 FYNNEI. In nucleotides, the CDR3 is TGTGCCAGCAGTGACCCCATGAGAGGGGAAGAGACCCAGTACTTC. Its protein is CASSDPMRGEETQYF.

This clonotype was seen only a few times. V is TRBV19 and J is TRBJ1-5; the D gene is possibly TRBD1 (5 bases). The germline CDR1 and CDR2 sequences are LNHDA and SQIVND (reference sequence). V was clipped by 3 bases and J by 5 bases, with 14 bases between them. The CDR3 totals 15 residues. The CDR3 region is CASSMGLRGHQPQHF. DNA of the CDR3: TGTGCCAGTAGTATGGGTCTGAGGGGTCATCAGCCCCAGCATTTT.